This T cell receptor (beta chain) was found in a study of T cells in Graves' hyperthyroidism and ophthalmopathy. The junction had 7 bases not matched to a gene; V was cut back by 0 bases and J by 5 bases. The CDR3 runs 17 residues. Germline V lookup: CDR1 SEHNR, CDR2 FQNEAQ (reference sequence). What was amplified from RNA transcripts were TCR beta CDR3 regions. The study used the HTBI primer set for a first-round RT-PCR of the TCR CDR3. TCRdb re-called the multiplex PCR reads with MiXCR, one entry per CDR3 protein. The table lists roughly 400,000 distinct CDR3 sequences, 20% to 30% of them singletons. Uncontrolled infection, other autoimmune disease, pregnancy or lactation disqualified patients from enrolment. Thyroid ultrasound and orbital computed tomography, with clinical symptoms and serum thyroxine and TRAb, informed diagnoses.

The source is a man over 45 with Graves' hyperthyroidism. What was sequenced was blood. This chain connects TRBV7-9 to TRBJ2-7, with 13 bases aligning to TRBD2. CDR3 nucleotide sequence: TGTGCCAGCAGCTTAGCCCGAGGACTAGCGGGAGTCAACGAGCAGTACTTC. As protein: CASSLARGLAGVNEQYF. Using reference TRBV7-9 and TRBJ2-7 for the parts outside the CDR3, the full variable domain is DTGVSQNPRHKITKRGQNVTFRCDPISEHNRLYWYRQTLGQGPEFLTYFQNEAQLEKSRLLSDRFSAERPKGSFSTLEIQRTEQGDSAMYLCASSLARGLAGVNEQYFGPGTRLTVT.